A selection of T cell receptor beta chains follows, all from one sample in a study of T-cell reconstitution after alpha-beta-depleted transplantation in children. TCRdb reprocessed the PCR reads via MiXCR and lists one record per CDR3 protein. The sample has approximately 250,000 distinct CDR3 sequences, 9% to 10% seen once. The source was PBMCs from the stem cell graft donor, collected from the stem cell graft. The receptors derive from a human donor who donated a stem cell graft to a child with SCID. Both conserved end residues are part of each CDR3. The D gene is left open where the match is weak. Part of the rows lack a size; the others show once, few, many or a class for expanded clones.

V gene	D gene	clone size	J gene	CDR3 protein	CDR3 DNA
TRBV4-1	-	many	TRBJ2-3	CASSHPVRDLTDTQYF	TGCGCCAGCAGCCATCCAGTCCGGGACCTCACAGATACGCAGTATTTT
TRBV12-3/TRBV12-4	TRBD1	many	TRBJ2-1	CASIGQGLGNEQFF	TGTGCCAGCATCGGACAGGGGCTGGGCAATGAGCAGTTCTTC
TRBV6-1	TRBD2	-	TRBJ2-3	CASSLPAGVGTDTQYF	TGTGCCAGCAGTCTCCCAGCGGGGGTTGGCACAGATACGCAGTATTTT
TRBV7-2	TRBD1	many	TRBJ1-2	CASSVNRDSHYGYTF	TGTGCCAGCAGCGTAAACCGGGACAGTCATTATGGCTACACCTTC
TRBV27	-	many	TRBJ2-1	CASSFRRETYNEQFF	TGTGCCAGCAGTTTTCGGCGCGAAACCTACAATGAGCAGTTCTTC
TRBV5-1	TRBD2	many	TRBJ2-2	CASSSQAGDTGELFF	TGCGCCAGCAGCTCCCAAGCGGGAGACACCGGGGAGCTGTTTTTT
TRBV20-1	TRBD1	many	TRBJ1-2	CSARDDRVHGYTF	TGCAGTGCTAGAGACGACAGGGTCCATGGCTACACCTTC
TRBV20-1	-	many	TRBJ1-4	CSARGAGHGEKLFF	TGCAGTGCTAGAGGCGCAGGGCACGGTGAAAAACTGTTTTTT
TRBV20-1	TRBD2	many	TRBJ2-3	CSATKGAGADTQYF	TGCAGCGCTACTAAGGGAGCGGGGGCAGATACGCAGTATTTT
TRBV20-1	-	many	TRBJ2-3	CSAEGGGNTDTQYF	TGCAGTGCTGAGGGTGGAGGGAACACAGATACGCAGTATTTT
TRBV7-2	-	many	TRBJ2-5	CASSPGAKPSQETQYF	TGTGCCAGCAGCCCCGGGGCGAAGCCCTCCCAAGAGACCCAGTACTTC
TRBV5-5	-	many	TRBJ2-3	CASSLAGIDAQYF	TGTGCCAGCAGCTTGGCCGGGATAGACGCGCAGTATTTT
TRBV6-5	-	many	TRBJ1-1	CASTWGHGRNTEAFF	TGTGCCAGCACTTGGGGACATGGGAGGAACACTGAAGCTTTCTTT
TRBV7-9	-	many	TRBJ2-7	CASSLASGSGEQYF	TGTGCCAGCAGCTTAGCATCAGGGTCCGGGGAGCAGTACTTC
TRBV12-3/TRBV12-4	TRBD1	many	TRBJ1-5	CASSSRTGDQPQHF	TGTGCCAGCAGTTCCCGGACAGGGGACCAGCCCCAGCATTTT
TRBV10-2	-	many	TRBJ2-3	CASSPLWGSTDTQYF	TGCGCCAGCAGTCCCCTTTGGGGAAGCACAGATACGCAGTATTTT
TRBV12-3/TRBV12-4	-	many	TRBJ2-6	CATQESGANVLTF	TGTGCCACACAAGAATCTGGGGCCAACGTCCTGACTTTC
TRBV28	-	many	TRBJ2-1	CASSLLGGAWGNEQFF	TGTGCCAGCAGTTTATTGGGGGGCGCCTGGGGCAATGAGCAGTTCTTC
TRBV30	TRBD1	-	TRBJ2-7	CAWSWDSPYEQYF	TGTGCCTGGAGTTGGGACAGCCCCTACGAGCAGTACTTC
TRBV20-1	TRBD1	many	TRBJ1-1	CSAPRGRTEAFF	TGCAGTGCTCCTAGGGGGCGTACTGAAGCTTTCTTT
TRBV7-2	-	many	TRBJ2-4	CASSEQVIAIQYF	TGTGCCAGCAGCGAGCAGGTCATTGCCATTCAGTACTTC
TRBV12-3/TRBV12-4	-	many	TRBJ1-5	CASMGVAQPQHF	TGTGCCAGCATGGGGGTAGCTCAGCCCCAGCATTTT
TRBV5-1	TRBD2	-	TRBJ2-3	CASSLAGLAGELDTQYF	TGCGCCAGCAGCTTGGCGGGACTAGCGGGGGAGCTAGATACGCAGTATTTT
TRBV12-3/TRBV12-4	TRBD1	-	TRBJ1-2	CASSPQGAGYGYTF	TGTGCCAGCAGTCCCCAGGGGGCGGGGTATGGCTACACCTTC
TRBV4-1	TRBD1	many	TRBJ1-1	CASSQEGTGPFGTEAFF	TGCGCCAGCAGCCAAGAAGGGACAGGGCCATTTGGTACTGAAGCTTTCTTT
TRBV20-1	TRBD1	few	TRBJ2-7	CSARDYRGEQYF	TGCAGTGCTAGAGATTACAGGGGCGAGCAGTACTTC
TRBV27	TRBD1	many	TRBJ1-5	CASSHRDRGNQPQHF	TGTGCCAGCAGTCATCGGGACAGGGGAAATCAGCCCCAGCATTTT
TRBV6-1	TRBD1	few	TRBJ1-1	CASSDRGSTEAFF	TGTGCCAGCAGTGACAGGGGGAGCACTGAAGCTTTCTTT
TRBV20-1	-	many	TRBJ2-7	CSARAGTPDYEQYF	TGCAGTGCTCGAGCCGGGACTCCTGACTACGAGCAGTACTTC
TRBV5-5	-	few	TRBJ1-4	CASSLIRGNEKLFF	TGTGCCAGCAGCTTGATCCGTGGAAATGAAAAACTGTTTTTT
TRBV4-2	TRBD2	few	TRBJ2-7	CASSQEPRSWGGPNEQYF	TGTGCCAGCAGCCAAGAACCTCGAAGTTGGGGGGGTCCCAACGAGCAGTACTTC